This TCR beta chain was captured in a study of T-cell memory formation after mild COVID-19. This clonotype turned up a few times. TCRdb used MiXCR to reprocess the 5' RACE reads, holding one entry per CDR3 protein. This table has approximately 500,000 distinct CDR3 sequences, approximately 23% appearing once. This CDR3 region has 16 residues. Germline V gene lookup returns CDR1 SEHNR and CDR2 FQNEAQ (reference sequence). V shed 5 bases and J shed 4 bases, with 20 bases lying between them. This TCR derives from an adult woman who had mild COVID-19 (a few samples of this study predate the infection). Cell type and time point are not known. Sample: PBMCs or a T cell subset sorted from them (not recorded which). The rearrangement uses TRBV7-9 and TRBJ1-1; D may be TRBD1 (6 bases). CDR3 sequence (DNA): TGTGCCAGCAGCCGTGGCGGGGGGCGTGATGGCACTGAAGCTTTCTTT. Translating gives CASSRGGGRDGTEAFF.